The T cell receptor (beta chain) under discussion was sequenced for a study of shared clonotypes between healthy human individuals. Turning to the study itself: Sampling drew on donors who were a couple of women and a few men aged 18 to 49. Used for every donor were three CD4 naive, three CD4 memory, two CD8 naive and one CD8 memory plate. Whole-study findings and limits: Sampling used blood alone; tissue repertoires probably differ.

CDR3 length: 15 residues. V was pared by 4 bases and J by 5 bases, with 10 bases of the junction left unmatched. From germline, CDR1 is LGHNA and CDR2 YSLEER. The data were produced by immunoSEQ multiplex PCR, yet TCRdb's version contains in-frame clones alone and is incomplete. The sample consists of over a million clones, approximately 78% of them appearing once. As for this clone: No antigen is known for it.

The V gene is TRBV4-3, the J gene TRBJ2-5; the match to TRBD1 covers 7 bases. Sequenced sample: memory CD4+ T cells from PBMCs. Indicated subset: CD45RA-negative fraction. The sequence derives from a man younger than 35 in good health. Some clones in this sample may be carry-over from other donors' samples. The CDR3 sequence: CASSRSLQGHETQYF. DNA for the CDR3: TGCGCCAGCAGCCGCTCCCTACAGGGGCACGAGACCCAGTACTTC.